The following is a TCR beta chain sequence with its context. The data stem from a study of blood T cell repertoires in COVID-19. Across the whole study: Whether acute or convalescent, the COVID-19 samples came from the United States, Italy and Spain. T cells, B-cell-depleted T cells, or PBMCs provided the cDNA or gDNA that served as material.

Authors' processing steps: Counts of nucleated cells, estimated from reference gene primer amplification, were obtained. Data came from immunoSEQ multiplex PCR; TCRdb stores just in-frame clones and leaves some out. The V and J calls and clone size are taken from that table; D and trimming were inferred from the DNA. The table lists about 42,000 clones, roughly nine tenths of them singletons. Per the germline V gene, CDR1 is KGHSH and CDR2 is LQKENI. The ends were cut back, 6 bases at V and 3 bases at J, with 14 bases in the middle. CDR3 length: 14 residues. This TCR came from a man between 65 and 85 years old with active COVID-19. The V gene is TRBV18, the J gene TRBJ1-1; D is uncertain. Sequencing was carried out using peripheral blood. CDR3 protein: CASSTAEGHTEAFF. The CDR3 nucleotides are TGTGCCAGCTCGACTGCGGAGGGTCACACTGAAGCTTTCTTT.